This TCR beta chain comes out of a study of post-analysis software for immune sequencing data. Study summary: Relapsing-remitting, secondary progressive and progressive-relapsing forms made up the multiple sclerosis disease courses.

cDNA libraries for TCR beta contained unique molecular identifiers. Researchers reported a few hundred thousand cDNA molecules coming from about 0.98 to 11 million T cells. TCRdb redid the calling of the PCR reads with MiXCR, one entry per CDR3 protein. This table holds roughly 410,000 distinct CDR3 sequences, around 33% found once. Turning to this clonotype: The antigen is not known.

The CDR3 consists of 10 residues. The germline V and J ends were trimmed by 3 bases and 7 bases, with 3 bases remaining between them. In germline, CDR1 is SGHTA, CDR2 FQGTGA. Points from the study as a whole: Strong co-clustering by F measure linked samples that shared a preparation batch. Roughly five TRBV segments appeared more often in patients than in controls, and TRBV5-6, TRBV5-1 and TRBV20-1 were among these. Compared with controls, patients showed significantly lower normalized Chao1 diversity.

The TCR sequence derives from a girl aged 10 to 17 with multiple sclerosis. Sequenced: blood. The V call is TRBV7-3, the J call TRBJ1-2, with no clear D. This chain's CDR3 is CASSFGGYTF. The CDR3 DNA is TGTGCCAGCAGCTTCGGTGGCTACACCTTC.